The 20 T cell receptor beta chains listed next were all sequenced from one sample in a study of regulatory T cells in long-lasting Graves disease. The time point here: newly diagnosed GD, antithyroid drugs for less than 3 months. After RNA was extracted from PBMCs, the TCR library was made from it. TCR beta libraries were built with iRepertoire HTBI primers and Arm-PCR of CDR3 regions. TCRdb reprocessed the multiplex PCR reads via MiXCR and lists one record per CDR3 protein. The sample lists roughly 500,000 distinct CDR3 sequences; approximately 13% were seen once. These records were also assigned to another study, of T cells in Graves' hyperthyroidism and ophthalmopathy.

Specimen: peripheral blood mononuclear cells (PBMCs), collected at new diagnosis, from a patient treated with antithyroid drugs. The receptor source for this set is a man aged 25-40 years with Graves disease.

This clonotype was seen at least ten times. The V gene is TRBV3-1, the J gene TRBJ1-2, with no clear D. The CDR3 totals 16 residues. V was clipped by 1 base and J by 4 bases, with 16 bases between them. Germline loops: CDR1 LGHDT, CDR2 YNNKEL (reference sequence). CDR3 sequence reads: CASSQASGVVPYGYTF. The CDR3 coding sequence is TGTGCCAGCAGCCAAGCCAGTGGAGTGGTCCCCTATGGCTACACCTTC.

This clonotype showed up many times. This rearrangement joins TRBV5-1 to TRBJ2-3; D perhaps matches TRBD1 (6 bases). The CDR3 has 16 amino acids. Per the germline V gene, CDR1 is SGHRS and CDR2 is YFSETQ. Deletions cut 0 bases from V and 2 bases from J, with 13 bases between. The CDR3 reads CASSLGPGANTDTQYF. CDR3 bases: TGCGCCAGCAGCTTGGGGCCAGGGGCTAACACAGATACGCAGTATTTT.

The J gene is TRBJ1-4, the V gene TRBV4-1; D ambiguous. Germline CDR1 is MGHRA and CDR2 is YSYEKL. This CDR3 comprises 16 residues. Trimming removed 0 bases from V and 4 bases from J, with 12 bases in between. The CDR3 is CASSQDPAGGNEKLFF. DNA of the CDR3: TGCGCCAGCAGCCAAGATCCGGCAGGTGGTAATGAAAAACTGTTTTTT.

There are many counts of this clonotype. J is TRBJ1-5 and V is TRBV12-3 or TRBV12-4; 8 bases map to TRBD1. J was trimmed by 10 bases and V by 6 bases; bases with no gene match: 11. CDR3 length equals 14 residues. CDR3 in DNA: TGTGCCAGCAGCACCGGGACAGGATTCCCCCCCCAGCATTTT. Amino acids: CASSTGTGFPPQHF.

This clonotype was seen a few times. In nucleotides, the CDR3 is TGTGCCAGCCTAAAGGTAGCGGGCGTCAACACCGGGGAGCTGTTTTTT. This sequence encodes CASLKVAGVNTGELFF. V gene TRBV6-1 combines with J gene TRBJ2-2, with TRBD2 identical over 7 bases. This CDR3 spans 16 amino acids. The V gene's germline CDR1 is MNHNS and CDR2 SASEGT. V shed 8 bases, J shed 2 bases, and the junction held 11 bases outside the gene matches.

This clonotype was counted only a few times. The chain recombines TRBV6-1 with TRBJ2-2; unclear D gene. Germline V gene lookup returns CDR1 MNHNS and CDR2 SASEGT. The CDR3 loop spans 14 amino acids. Deletions cut 2 bases from V and 5 bases from J, with 9 bases between. CDR3 bases: TGTGCCAGCAGTGAAACAAGGCCAACCGGGGAGCTGTTTTTT. Protein sequence: CASSETRPTGELFF.

V usage is TRBV6-4 and J usage is TRBJ2-3, with D perhaps matching TRBD2 (6 bases). Germline V gene lookup returns CDR1 MRHNA and CDR2 SNTAGT. V lost 2 bases and J 0 bases, leaving 6 bases between the germline ends. This CDR3 has 14 residues. The CDR3 nucleotides are TGTGCCAGCAGTGACGGGACTAGCACAGATACGCAGTATTTT. Translation gives CASSDGTSTDTQYF.

This clonotype was counted between two and nine times. The genes are TRBV20-1 and TRBJ2-7; tentative D call: TRBD1 (5 bases). The V end was cut by 3 bases, the J end by 3 bases, with 9 bases between. Germline values: CDR1 DFQATT, CDR2 SNEGSKA (reference sequence). CDR3 length: 12 residues. CDR3 nucleotide sequence: TGCAGTGCTAGGACAGCGAACTACGAGCAGTACTTC. Amino acid sequence: CSARTANYEQYF.

This clonotype was counted many times. This CDR3 is CASSFGTSGRDEQYF. DNA for the CDR3: TGTGCCAGCAGTTTTGGGACTAGCGGGAGGGACGAGCAGTACTTC. V and J are TRBV28 and TRBJ2-7, with 16 nucleotides matching TRBD2. Trimming removed 3 bases from V and 5 bases from J; junction bases left unmatched: 1. Per germline, CDR1 MDHEN and CDR2 SYDVKM. CDR3 length equals 15 residues.

The V call is TRBV5-1, the J call TRBJ1-1; weak D call: TRBD1 (6 bases). CDR3 length: 13 residues. Germline-derived CDR1 and CDR2 are SGHRS and YFSETQ. The germline V and J ends were trimmed by 7 bases and 0 bases, with 10 bases remaining between them. The CDR3 region has the DNA TGCGCCAGCGGACAGTATTTGAACACTGAAGCTTTCTTT. It specifies CASGQYLNTEAFF.

Remarks on this clonotype: A read error may explain this, as a much larger clone is one base away. CDR3: CASSLGTSGSTEQFF. CDR3 coding DNA: TGTGCCAGCAGCCTCGGGACTAGCGGGAGCACTGAGCAGTTCTTC. The chain employs TRBV3-1 and TRBJ2-3; 14 bases fit TRBD2. The J call is in doubt because the DNA end fits TRBJ2-1 better. Germline V gene lookup returns CDR1 LGHDT and CDR2 YNNKEL (reference sequence). The CDR3 has 15 amino acids.

In its sample, this clonotype was seen many times. The rearrangement joins TRBV27 to TRBJ2-2, with 7 bases aligning to TRBD1. CDR3 length: 15 residues. Germline trimming cut 7 bases from V and 4 bases from J; bases unmatched to any gene: 9. Germline CDR1 reads MNHEY; CDR2 reads SMNVEV (reference sequence). CDR3 nucleotide sequence: TGTGCCAGCAAATACAGGGGCATCGGCACCGGGGAGCTGTTTTTT. This sequence encodes CASKYRGIGTGELFF.

This clonotype was seen more than once but under ten times. The rearrangement links TRBV6-2 or TRBV6-3 to TRBJ1-4, with D possibly being TRBD1 (6 bases). Germline V gene sequence: CDR1 MNHEY, CDR2 SVGEGT. Trimming took off 1 base at V and 5 bases at J, with 11 bases between the two ends. This CDR3 spans 15 amino acids. CDR3 in DNA: TGTGCCAGCAGTTACTGGGGGGGCAAGAATGAAAAACTGTTTTTT. Its protein product is CASSYWGGKNEKLFF.

This clonotype was counted ten times or more. The chain recombines TRBV6-2 or TRBV6-3 with TRBJ2-3; D is undetermined. V was shortened by 0 bases and J by 2 bases, with 12 bases between the two germline ends. The CDR3 extends over 16 amino acids. Germline values: CDR1 MNHEY, CDR2 SVGEGT. This chain's CDR3 is CASSYSAAEDTDTQYF. Here the CDR3 DNA reads TGTGCCAGCAGTTACTCGGCGGCAGAGGACACAGATACGCAGTATTTT.

The V and J genes are TRBV6-2 or TRBV6-3 and TRBJ2-3; D could derive from TRBD1 or TRBD2 (5 bases each). Trimming took off 6 bases at V and 0 bases at J, with 16 bases between the two ends. Germline assignment: CDR1 MNHEY and CDR2 SVGEGT. The length of the CDR3 is 16 residues. CDR3 residues: CASSPRGASSTDTQYF. CDR3 bases: TGTGCCAGCAGCCCCCGGGGCGCGTCGAGCACAGATACGCAGTATTTT.

A few counts support this clonotype. The V and J genes are TRBV27 and TRBJ2-3; D is tentatively TRBD1 or TRBD2 (5 bases each). Germline V gene lookup returns CDR1 MNHEY and CDR2 SMNVEV (reference sequence). Trimming cost V 7 bases and J 2 bases, with 13 bases left between them. CDR3 length equals 14 residues. CDR3 sequence reads: CASNRNGATDTQYF. The CDR3 nucleotides are TGTGCCAGCAACCGGAACGGGGCCACAGATACGCAGTATTTT.

This clonotype was observed at least ten times. The chain is built from TRBV20-1 and TRBJ2-4; TRBD2 matches 10 bases. Germline CDR1 DFQATT, CDR2 SNEGSKA (reference sequence). The length of the CDR3 is 15 residues. Germline trimming cut 6 bases from V and 5 bases from J; bases unmatched to any gene: 10. The CDR3 loop is CSAQKREGPENIQYF. The CDR3 nucleotides are TGCAGTGCCCAAAAGCGGGAGGGCCCGGAAAACATTCAGTACTTC.

A note on this clonotype: Given a much more abundant clone one base away, this may be a read error. J is TRBJ2-7 and V is TRBV7-8, with D maybe TRBD1 (5 bases). Between the trimmed V and J ends, which lost 2 bases and 5 bases, there was a span of 10 bases. The CDR3 contains 13 residues. Germline V CDR1 and CDR2: SGHVS, FQNEAQ. CDR3 sequence reads: CASSLIRANEQYF. In DNA form, the CDR3 reads TGTGCCAGCAGCTTAATCAGGGCCAACGAGCAGTACTTC.

This clonotype occurred many times. The rearrangement uses TRBV6-1 and TRBJ1-4, with 7 bases identical to TRBD1. Unmatched junction bases numbered 16, after V lost 5 bases and J lost 7 bases. The CDR3 spans 17 residues. Germline assignment: CDR1 MNHNS and CDR2 SASEGT. The CDR3 reads CASSLQGGGQLGEKLFF. CDR3 nucleotides: TGTGCCAGCAGTCTACAGGGAGGGGGCCAATTAGGTGAAAAACTGTTTTTT.

This clonotype has at least ten counts. The chain is built from TRBV20-1 and TRBJ1-1, with D perhaps matching TRBD1 (5 bases). Germline values: CDR1 DFQATT, CDR2 SNEGSKA (reference sequence). The CDR3 extends over 14 amino acids. The V and J ends lost 0 bases and 6 bases respectively, with 14 bases between them. CDR3 residues: CSAREGQGRPEAFF. The CDR3 region has the DNA TGCAGTGCTAGAGAAGGGCAGGGACGGCCTGAAGCTTTCTTT.